The sequence of this T cell receptor (beta chain) was determined in a study of beta chain features in type 1 diabetes. Reverse transcription of all isolated RNA meant that expressed TCRB transcripts were sequenced. Data came from immunoSEQ multiplex PCR; TCRdb stores just in-frame clones and leaves some out. The sample shows 300,000 to 400,000 clones, 6.5% to 10% of them seen only once. V dropped 5 bases and J dropped 3 bases, with 3 bases sitting between them. The CDR3 has 11 residues. From germline, CDR1 is MDHEN and CDR2 SYDVKM. Of note for this clone: The same CDR3 arises from other DNA sequences in this sample as well.

The clonotype originates from a woman between 18 and 30 years old in good health. The chain couples TRBV28 to TRBJ2-3; D is uncertain. The sample was central memory CD4+ T cells from blood. CDR3 in amino acids: CASSITDTQYF. The DNA of the CDR3 is TGTGCCAGCAGTATAACAGATACGCAGTATTTT.